This is a list of T cell receptor beta chains from one sample in a study of blood T cell repertoires in COVID-19. Some clones are missing from TCRdb's copy, which holds only in-frame ones; the method was immunoSEQ multiplex PCR. The sample yields 200,000 to 250,000 clones, under 90% seen once. Sequencing used peripheral blood. The receptors derive from a man aged 50 or older with COVID-19, enrolled during active disease. The CDR3 runs from the conserved cysteine through the conserved F or W. Each record gives: J gene, clone size, D gene, V gene, CDR3 DNA, CDR3 protein. The D gene is left open where the match is weak. The listing skips clone size in some rows; elsewhere it reads once, few, many or a size class.

>TRBJ2-2|.|TRBD1|TRBV9
TGTGCCAGCAGCGAGTGGGACAGGGCAAACACCGGGGAGCTGTTTTTT
CASSEWDRANTGELFF
>TRBJ2-2|few|TRBD1|TRBV7-3
TGTGCCAGCAAAGCTGGGGGGACAGGGGTTAGCACCGGGGAGCTGTTTTTT
CASKAGGTGVSTGELFF
>TRBJ1-4|.|TRBD1|TRBV5-5
TGTGCCAGCAGCTTGCGTGAGGGGGCATCTAATGAAAAACTGTTTTTT
CASSLREGASNEKLFF
>TRBJ1-1|.|.|TRBV9
TGTGCCAGCTCCGTGTCAGGGGCGTACACTGAAGCTTTCTTT
CASSVSGAYTEAFF
>TRBJ1-4|.|.|TRBV7-9
TGTGCCAGCAGCTTAAACAGGGCGGCTCGGGGCGAAAAACTGTTTTTT
CASSLNRAARGEKLFF
>TRBJ2-7|once|.|TRBV7-9
TGTGCCAGCAGCTTGTCTCAGGGTAGCTACGAGCAGTACTTC
CASSLSQGSYEQYF
>TRBJ2-7|.|.|TRBV3-1/TRBV3-2
TGTGCCAGCAGCCAAGCAGCACAGACCTACGAGCAGTACTTC
CASSQAAQTYEQYF
>TRBJ2-1|.|.|TRBV6-2/TRBV6-3
TGTGCCAGCAGCCCCAGAGCGGCGACGGATGAGCAGTTCTTC
CASSPRAATDEQFF
>TRBJ2-3|.|TRBD1|TRBV18
TGTGCCAGCTCACCGGACAGGGCTGAAGATACGCAGTATTTT
CASSPDRAEDTQYF
>TRBJ2-1|.|TRBD2|TRBV7-9
TGTGCCAGCAGCCGAAGAGCGGGGCACAATGAGCAGTTCTTC
CASSRRAGHNEQFF
>TRBJ1-1|.|.|TRBV15
TGTGCCACCAGCAGAGGGGGGGTATACACTGAAGCTTTCTTT
CATSRGGVYTEAFF
>TRBJ2-3|once|.|TRBV30
TGTGCCTGGGGTGAGGTAGATACGCAGTATTTT
CAWGEVDTQYF
>TRBJ2-5|.|.|TRBV28
TGTGCCAGCAGTTTCCCAGCTCGGGGAAGGGAGACCCAGTACTTC
CASSFPARGRETQYF
>TRBJ2-7|.|TRBD1|TRBV5-4
TGTGCCAGCAGCCCAACGACAGGGCTAAGGTACGAGCAGTACTTC
CASSPTTGLRYEQYF
>TRBJ1-4|.|TRBD1|TRBV27
TGTGCCAGCAGTTTGTCCAGGGACAGTACAGCTGAAAAACTGTTTTTT
CASSLSRDSTAEKLFF
>TRBJ1-5|.|TRBD1|TRBV18
TGTGCCAGCTCACCACCGGGACAGAGCCAACAGCCCCAGCATTTT
CASSPPGQSQQPQHF
>TRBJ2-2|.|.|TRBV12-3/TRBV12-4
TGTGCCAGCAAGGCGGAGGGCACCGGGGAGCTGTTTTTT
CASKAEGTGELFF
>TRBJ1-1|.|.|TRBV7-9
TGTGCCAGCAGCGAGCCGGGGGGCACTGAAGCTTTCTTT
CASSEPGGTEAFF
>TRBJ1-1|.|.|TRBV7-2
TGTGCCAGCAGCTCCTACAATCCCCAGGGGGAAGCTTTCTTT
CASSSYNPQGEAFF
>TRBJ1-4|.|.|TRBV30
TGTGCCTGGAGTCGGCGGGGGCTTGAAAAACTGTTTTTT
CAWSRRGLEKLFF
>TRBJ1-2|.|TRBD1|TRBV29-1
TGCAGCGTCCGACAGGGGGCATGGGGCTACACCTTC
CSVRQGAWGYTF
>TRBJ2-2|.|TRBD1|TRBV4-3
TGCGCCAGCAGCCAAGAGGACAGGGGGGACACCGGGGAGCTGTTTTTT
CASSQEDRGDTGELFF
>TRBJ1-1|.|TRBD1|TRBV6-2/TRBV6-3
TGTGCCAGCAGCCCTACATCCAGGGGGCGTTGGGGCTTGAGCACTGAAGCTTTCTTT
CASSPTSRGRWGLSTEAFF
>TRBJ2-3|.|TRBD2|TRBV11-2
TGTGCCAGCAGCTTTGCGGGGGGCGGAGCAGATACGCAGTATTTT
CASSFAGGGADTQYF
>TRBJ2-7|.|.|TRBV5-1
TGCGCCAGCAGCTTGGGAACAATGTCCTACGAGCAGTACTTC
CASSLGTMSYEQYF
>TRBJ1-3|.|.|TRBV2
TGTGCCAGTACGGGAGGGATAGGAAACACCATATATTTT
CASTGGIGNTIYF
>TRBJ2-7|.|TRBD2|TRBV5-4
TGTGCCAGCAGCACAGCGGGAGCGGGCTACGAGCAGTACTTC
CASSTAGAGYEQYF
>TRBJ1-5|few|TRBD1|TRBV24-1
TGTGCCACCAGTGACCCGGGACAGAGTAGGGGTAATCAGCCCCAGCATTTT
CATSDPGQSRGNQPQHF
>TRBJ2-1|.|TRBD2|TRBV4-1
TGCGCCAGCAGCCAAGAATTTTACGGGGGGACGTACAATGAGCAGTTCTTC
CASSQEFYGGTYNEQFF
>TRBJ1-2|.|TRBD1|TRBV5-1
TGCGCCAGCAGTTTCGCATTCTTGACAGGGAGCTATGGCTACACCTTC
CASSFAFLTGSYGYTF
>TRBJ2-2|.|TRBD1|TRBV11-1
TGTGCCAGCAGCCGACAGGGTGTGGACACCGGGGAGCTGTTTTTT
CASSRQGVDTGELFF
>TRBJ1-6|.|TRBD1|TRBV2
TGTGCCAGCATCTCGGACAGGGGGAATTCACCCCTCCACTTT
CASISDRGNSPLHF
>TRBJ2-7|.|TRBD1|TRBV11-1
TGTGCCAGCAGCAACGGACAGGGGCCTTCCTACGAGCAGTACTTC
CASSNGQGPSYEQYF
>TRBJ1-1|.|TRBD1|TRBV5-1
TGCGCCAGCAGCCGCGGACAGGGGGCAGGGTGGGACACTGAAGCTTTCTTT
CASSRGQGAGWDTEAFF
>TRBJ1-4|.|.|TRBV7-6
TGTGCCAGCAGCGCTCAGTACAAGGGGCTGGGTGAAAAACTGTTTTTT
CASSAQYKGLGEKLFF
>TRBJ2-2|.|.|TRBV5-4
TGTGCCAGCAGCTTGGCAGGGGCGACCGGGGAGCTGTTTTTT
CASSLAGATGELFF
>TRBJ2-1|.|.|TRBV19
TGTGCCAGTAGTATAGCATTCTACAATGAGCAGTTCTTC
CASSIAFYNEQFF
>TRBJ1-1|.|.|TRBV3-1/TRBV3-2
TGTGCCAGCAGCCTACGGGAGAACACTGAAGCTTTCTTT
CASSLRENTEAFF
>TRBJ2-1|.|TRBD1|TRBV7-9
TGTGCCAGCAGCTTCCGAACAGGGGTGGGTAGGGATGAGCAGTTCTTC
CASSFRTGVGRDEQFF
>TRBJ2-7|.|TRBD2|TRBV2
TGTGCCAGCACCCAACTAGCGGGGGGAGCCTACGAGCAGTACTTC
CASTQLAGGAYEQYF
>TRBJ1-6|.|.|TRBV2
TGTGCCAGCACGCGGGTCGACTCCTATAATTCACCCCTCCACTTT
CASTRVDSYNSPLHF